These 9 T cell receptor beta chains came from one sample sequenced in a study of graft-versus-host responses after intestinal transplantation. Produced via immunoSEQ multiplex PCR; TCRdb's table is partial and in-frame only. This sample has about 6,700 clones, with roughly 90% found just once. The source material was PBMCs, sampled about 12 weeks after transplant. All receptors derive from a human patient who received an intestinal transplant, so some T cells may come from the graft donor.

This clone was picked up one time. The rearrangement uses TRBV19 and TRBJ1-2; D remains ambiguous. The CDR3 spans 12 residues. V was shortened by 6 bases and J by 2 bases, with 7 bases between the two germline ends. Germline lookup yields CDR1 LNHDA and CDR2 SQIVND (reference sequence). CDR3: CASRRSNYGYTF. The CDR3 coding sequence is TGTGCCAGTAGAAGATCGAACTATGGCTACACCTTC.

The V gene is TRBV15, the J gene TRBJ1-4; 11 bases map to TRBD1. From germline, CDR1 is LNHNV and CDR2 YYDKDF (reference sequence). J gave up 5 bases and V 9 bases, and 2 bases lay outside the gene matches. The CDR3 length is 13 residues. The CDR3 coding sequence is TGTGCCACAGGGGACAGGGGGAATGAAAAACTGTTTTTT. Protein product: CATGDRGNEKLFF.

V usage is TRBV7-9 and J usage is TRBJ2-3, with D possibly TRBD2 on 5 matching bases. V was trimmed by 4 bases and J by 0 bases, leaving 8 bases between them. The CDR3 is 14 amino acids. CDR1 SEHNR and CDR2 FQNEAQ come from the germline V gene (reference sequence). CDR3 residues: CASSSGISTDTQYF. Written as DNA, the CDR3 is TGTGCCAGCAGCTCGGGAATCAGCACAGATACGCAGTATTTT.

This clone was seen a handful of times. The V gene is TRBV19, the J gene TRBJ1-1; D is unresolved. The length of the CDR3 is 15 residues. V gave up 3 bases and J gave up 5 bases, with 16 bases separating them. Germline assignment: CDR1 LNHDA and CDR2 SQIVND (reference sequence). DNA of the CDR3: TGTGCCAGTAGTATTCCCCGGTTAACCGGTACTGAAGCTTTCTTT. Amino acids: CASSIPRLTGTEAFF. The entire variable domain, with the rest obtained from reference TRBV19 and TRBJ1-1, is as follows: DGGITQSPKYLFRKEGQNVTLSCEQNLNHDAMYWYRQDPGQGLRLIYYSQIVNDFQKGDIAEGYSVSREKKESFPLTVTSAQKNPTAFYLCASSIPRLTGTEAFFGQGTRLTVV.

As concerns this clone: Because it lacks the conserved phenylalanine or tryptophan at the end, this CDR3 is likely a read error. This chain joins TRBV6-1 and TRBJ2-4; D is undetermined. The CDR3 is 14 residues long. Trimming left V 5 bases short and J 0 bases short, with 8 bases between. Per the germline V gene, CDR1 is MNHNS and CDR2 is SASEGT. The CDR3 nucleotides are TGTGCCAGCAGTTTCTCGGCAGCCAAAAACATTCAGTACCTC. Protein: CASSFSAAKNIQYL.

This sequence joins TRBV7-2 and TRBJ1-1; D is uncertain. V was cut by 1 base and J by 0 bases, with 12 bases left in between. CDR3 length: 16 residues. CDR1 is SGHTA, CDR2 FQGNSA, per germline. The CDR3 region is CASSLGPGEMNTEAFF. The CDR3 DNA sequence: TGTGCCAGCAGCTTAGGCCCCGGGGAGATGAACACTGAAGCTTTCTTT. Using reference TRBV7-2 and TRBJ1-1 for the parts outside the CDR3, the full variable domain is GAGVSQSPSNKVTEKGKDVELRCDPISGHTALYWYRQSLGQGLEFLIYFQGNSAPDKSGLPSDRFSAERTGGSVSTLTIQRTQQEDSAVYLCASSLGPGEMNTEAFFGQGTRLTVV.

The V and J genes are TRBV28 and TRBJ2-3, with D unclear. The V and J ends lost 4 bases and 5 bases respectively, with 10 bases between them. The CDR3 sequence is 13 residues long. Germline V lookup: CDR1 MDHEN, CDR2 SYDVKM. CDR3 DNA sequence: TGTGCCAGCAGTTCCAACTATGGAGATACGCAGTATTTT. Translated: CASSSNYGDTQYF.

This clone was observed a few times. The chain carries TRBV28 and TRBJ2-7; maybe TRBD2 (5 bases). Trimming left V 4 bases short and J 0 bases short, with 10 bases between. The germline V gene encodes CDR1 MDHEN and CDR2 SYDVKM. The CDR3 has 14 amino acids. Here the CDR3 DNA reads TGTGCCAGCAGTTCGGGGATGGACTCCTACGAGCAGTACGTC. The encoded protein is CASSSGMDSYEQYV.

V and J are TRBV21-1 and TRBJ1-3; the table assigns TRBD1, which was not confirmed against the DNA. TRBV21-1 is shown as a pseudogene. This CDR3 contains 15 residues. The CDR3 coding sequence is TGTGCCAGCAGCAATCGGACAGGGGTGGGAAACACCATATATTTT. Translating it yields CASSNRTGVGNTIYF.